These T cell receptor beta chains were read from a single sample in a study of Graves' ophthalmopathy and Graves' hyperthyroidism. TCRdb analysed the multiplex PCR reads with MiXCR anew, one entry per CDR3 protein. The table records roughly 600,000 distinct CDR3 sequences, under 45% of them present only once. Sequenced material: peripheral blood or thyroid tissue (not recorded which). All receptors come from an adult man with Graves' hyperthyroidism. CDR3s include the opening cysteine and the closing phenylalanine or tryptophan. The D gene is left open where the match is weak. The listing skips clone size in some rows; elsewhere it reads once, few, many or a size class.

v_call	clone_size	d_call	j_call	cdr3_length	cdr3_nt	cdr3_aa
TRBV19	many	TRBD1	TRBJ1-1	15	TGTGCCAGTAGTACGAAGGGGGCGCGGGACACTGAAGCTTTCTTT	CASSTKGARDTEAFF
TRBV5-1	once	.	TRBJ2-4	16	TGCGCCAGCAGCTTAGGGAATCTGGGGGCCAAAAACATTCAGTACTTC	CASSLGNLGAKNIQYF
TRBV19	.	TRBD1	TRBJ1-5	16	TGTGCCAGTAGTAGACAGGGGATAGATAGCAATCAGCCCCAGCATTTT	CASSRQGIDSNQPQHF
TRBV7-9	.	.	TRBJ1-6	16	TGTGCCAGCAGCTTAGTACTAGCGGGGGCTGGATCACCCCTCCACTTT	CASSLVLAGAGSPLHF
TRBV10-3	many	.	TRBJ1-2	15	TGTGCCAGCAGTGACACGGGACGGCCAAACTATGGCTACACCTTC	CASSDTGRPNYGYTF
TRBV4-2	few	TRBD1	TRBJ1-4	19	TGTGCCAGCAGCCAAGATCTTCTTCTCGGGACAGGGTCGGCTGAAAAACTGTTTTTT	CASSQDLLLGTGSAEKLFF
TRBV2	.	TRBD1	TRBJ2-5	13	TGTGCCATCAGTTGGGACAGCCAAGAGACCCAGTACTTC	CAISWDSQETQYF
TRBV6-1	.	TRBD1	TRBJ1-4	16	TGTGCCAGCAGTGCATGGACAGGGGGCTCTAATGAAAAACTGTTTTTT	CASSAWTGGSNEKLFF
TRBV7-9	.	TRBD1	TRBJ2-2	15	TGTGCCAGCAGCTTAGGGGACAGTGCCCCCGGGGAGCTGTTTTTT	CASSLGDSAPGELFF
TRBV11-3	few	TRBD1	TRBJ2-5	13	TGTGCCAGCAGCCGGGGACAGAGGGAGACCCAGTACTTC	CASSRGQRETQYF
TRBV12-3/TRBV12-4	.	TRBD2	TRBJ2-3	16	TGTGCCAGCAAATATTCTAGCGGGATTAGCACAGATACGCAGTATTTT	CASKYSSGISTDTQYF
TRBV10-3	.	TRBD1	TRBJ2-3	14	TGTGCCATCAGTGAGTCGGGACAGGGGGAAACGCAGTATTTT	CAISESGQGETQYF
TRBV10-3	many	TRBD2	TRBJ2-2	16	TGTGCCATCAGTGAGTTTAGCGGGAGAGGCACCGGGGAGCTGTTTTTT	CAISEFSGRGTGELFF
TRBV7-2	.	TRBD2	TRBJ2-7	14	TGTGCCAGCAGCTCAAACATAGCGGGAGCCGAGCAGTACTTC	CASSSNIAGAEQYF
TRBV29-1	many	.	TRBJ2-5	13	TGCAGCGTTGACGCCGCAACCCAAGAGACCCAGTACTTC	CSVDAATQETQYF
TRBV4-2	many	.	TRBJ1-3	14	TGTGCCAGCAGCCTGGGGACCACGTCGGACACCATATATTTT	CASSLGTTSDTIYF
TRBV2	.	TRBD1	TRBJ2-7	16	TGTGCCAGCAGAAACGACAGGGTAGCCCCTCCCTACGAGCAGTACTTC	CASRNDRVAPPYEQYF
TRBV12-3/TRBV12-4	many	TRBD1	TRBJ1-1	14	TGTGCCAGCCAACAGGTGGACAGGGGACGCGAAGCTTTCTTT	CASQQVDRGREAFF
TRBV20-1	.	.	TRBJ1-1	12	TGCAGTGCTAGTGGAGGGGTAACTGAAGCTTTCTTT	CSASGGVTEAFF
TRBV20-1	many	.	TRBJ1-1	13	TGCAGTGCCGTGTGGACAGCGGGAACTGAAGCTTTCTTT	CSAVWTAGTEAFF
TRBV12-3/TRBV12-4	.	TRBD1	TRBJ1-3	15	TGTGCCAGCAGGCCTGACAGGGTTGATGGAAACACCATATATTTT	CASRPDRVDGNTIYF
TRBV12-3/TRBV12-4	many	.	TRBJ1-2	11	TGTGCCAGCAGCCGCATAGATGGCTACACCTTC	CASSRIDGYTF
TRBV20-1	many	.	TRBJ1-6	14	TGCAGTGCTAGTAGCCGCTACTATAATTCACCCCTCCACTTT	CSASSRYYNSPLHF
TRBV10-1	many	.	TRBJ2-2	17	TGCGCCAGCAAAGGGGGGAACGGGTTATCGGACACCGGGGAGCTGTTTTTT	CASKGGNGLSDTGELFF
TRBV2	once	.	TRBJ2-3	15	TGTGCCAGCATAGGACCGTCTGGGGATCCAGATACGCAGTATTTT	CASIGPSGDPDTQYF
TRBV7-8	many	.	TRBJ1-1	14	TGTGCCAGCTCTTCCGGGTGGGTTTACACTGAAGCTTTCTTT	CASSSGWVYTEAFF
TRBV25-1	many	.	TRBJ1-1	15	TGTGCCAGCAGTGAGATGGGGGCGATGAACACTGAAGCTTTCTTT	CASSEMGAMNTEAFF
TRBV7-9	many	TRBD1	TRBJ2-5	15	TGTGCCAGCAGCCCTCGCAGGGGGCCTGGAGAGACCCAGTACTTC	CASSPRRGPGETQYF
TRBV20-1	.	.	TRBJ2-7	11	TGCAGTGCGAGCACCCAATACGAGCAGTACTTC	CSASTQYEQYF
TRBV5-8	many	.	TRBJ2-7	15	TGTGCCAGCAGCTTGGAACAGGGTTATTCCTACGAGCAGTACTTC	CASSLEQGYSYEQYF
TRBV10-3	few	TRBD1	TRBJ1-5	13	TGTGCCATCAGCAGAGACAGGGGGCAGCTCGAGCATTTT	CAISRDRGQLEHF
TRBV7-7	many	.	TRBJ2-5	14	TGTGCTAGCAGCTTAGCGCATGGGTGGGAGACCCAGTACTTC	CASSLAHGWETQYF
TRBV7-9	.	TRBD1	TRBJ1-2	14	TGTGCCAGCAAAATCACCGGGACAGACTATGGCTACACCTTC	CASKITGTDYGYTF
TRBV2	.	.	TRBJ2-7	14	TGTGCCAGCAGTGAAGCGCAAGGGGAATACGAGCAGTACTTC	CASSEAQGEYEQYF
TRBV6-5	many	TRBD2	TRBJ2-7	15	TGTGCCAGCAGTTTACTAGCGGGGGGGCTGAACGAGCAGTACTTC	CASSLLAGGLNEQYF
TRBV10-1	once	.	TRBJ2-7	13	TGCGCCAGCGTGAACGGGACACCCTACGAGCAGTACTTC	CASVNGTPYEQYF
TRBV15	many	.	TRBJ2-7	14	.	CATSSTSTGDEQYF
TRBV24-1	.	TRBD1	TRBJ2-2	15	TGTGCCACCAGTGATTTGCAGACAGGGGTTGGGGAGCTGTTTTTT	CATSDLQTGVGELFF
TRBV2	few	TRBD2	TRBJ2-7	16	TGTGCCAGCAGTGAAATTTCAGCGGGAGGGACCTACGAGCAGTACTTC	CASSEISAGGTYEQYF
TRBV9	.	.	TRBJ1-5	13	TGTGCCAGCAGCCCGAGCTTCAATCAGCCCCAGCATTTT	CASSPSFNQPQHF
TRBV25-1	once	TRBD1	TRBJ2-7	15	TGTGCCAGCAAGGGACAGGGGGCTAATTCCTACGAGCAGTACTTC	CASKGQGANSYEQYF
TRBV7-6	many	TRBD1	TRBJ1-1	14	TGTGCCAGCAGCAAAGGACAGGGGTGGACTGAAGCTTTCTTT	CASSKGQGWTEAFF